What follows is one T cell receptor (beta chain) and its context. V gave up 3 bases and J gave up 1 base, with 9 bases separating them. The CDR3 is 14 residues long. CDR1 LGHNA and CDR2 YNFKEQ come from the germline V gene. This sample is drawn from a study of blood T cell repertoires in COVID-19. Profiled with immunoSEQ multiplex PCR; TCRdb holds only in-frame clones, not every one. Of approximately 230,000 clones detected, roughly 87% appear once; the ten largest clones hold nearly 6.5%. Sequencing was done on a sample of PBMCs or T cells enriched from blood (not recorded which). The sequence derives from a woman aged 30 to 39 with acute COVID-19. The V gene is TRBV4-2, the J gene TRBJ1-1, with D hard to call. The CDR3 loop is CASSQSVRNTEAFF. For the CDR3, the DNA is TGTGCCAGCAGCCAGTCCGTGAGGAACACTGAAGCTTTCTTT.